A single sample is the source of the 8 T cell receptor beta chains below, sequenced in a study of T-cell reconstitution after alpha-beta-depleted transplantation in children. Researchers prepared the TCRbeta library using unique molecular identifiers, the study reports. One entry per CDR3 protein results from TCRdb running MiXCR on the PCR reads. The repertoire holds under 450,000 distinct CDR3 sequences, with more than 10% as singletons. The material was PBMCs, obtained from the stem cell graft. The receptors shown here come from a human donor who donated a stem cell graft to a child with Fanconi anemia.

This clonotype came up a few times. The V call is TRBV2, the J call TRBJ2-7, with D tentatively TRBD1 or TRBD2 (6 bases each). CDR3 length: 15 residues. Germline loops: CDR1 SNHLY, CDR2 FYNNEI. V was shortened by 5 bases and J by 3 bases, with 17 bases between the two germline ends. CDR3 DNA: TGTGCCAGCAGTAAAAAGGGGGGATCTATCTACGAGCAGTACTTC. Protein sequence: CASSKKGGSIYEQYF.

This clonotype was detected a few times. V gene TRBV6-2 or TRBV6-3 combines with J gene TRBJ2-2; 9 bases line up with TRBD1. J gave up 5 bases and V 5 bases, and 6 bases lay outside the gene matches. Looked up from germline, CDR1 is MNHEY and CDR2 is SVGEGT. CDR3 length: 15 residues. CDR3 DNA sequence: TGTGCCAGCAGTCCTAGGACAGGGGTTACCGGGGAGCTGTTTTTT. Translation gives CASSPRTGVTGELFF.

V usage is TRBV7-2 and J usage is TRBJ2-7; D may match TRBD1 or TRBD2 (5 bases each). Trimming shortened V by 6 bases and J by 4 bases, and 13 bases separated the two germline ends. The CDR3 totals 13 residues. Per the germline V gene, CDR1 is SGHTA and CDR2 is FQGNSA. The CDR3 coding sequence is TGTGCCAGCAGGCCCGAGGGGCGATACGAGCAGTACTTC. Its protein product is CASRPEGRYEQYF.

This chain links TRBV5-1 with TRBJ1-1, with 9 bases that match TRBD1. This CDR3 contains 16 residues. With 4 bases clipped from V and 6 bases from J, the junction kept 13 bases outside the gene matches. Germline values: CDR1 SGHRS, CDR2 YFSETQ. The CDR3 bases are TGCGCCAGCAGCCAAGGGACAGGGCTTTCGGTCGCTGAAGCTTTCTTT. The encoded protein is CASSQGTGLSVAEAFF.

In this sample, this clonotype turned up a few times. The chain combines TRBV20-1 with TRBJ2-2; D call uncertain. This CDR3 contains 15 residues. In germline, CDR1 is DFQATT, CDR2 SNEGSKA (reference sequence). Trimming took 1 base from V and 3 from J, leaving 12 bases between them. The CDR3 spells CSARGLETYTGELFF. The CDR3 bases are TGCAGTGCTAGAGGACTGGAGACATACACCGGGGAGCTGTTTTTT.

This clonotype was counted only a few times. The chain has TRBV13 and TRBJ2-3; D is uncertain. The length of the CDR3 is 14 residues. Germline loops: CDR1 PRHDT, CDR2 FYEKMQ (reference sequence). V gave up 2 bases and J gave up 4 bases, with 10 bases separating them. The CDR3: CASSLKVKADTQYF. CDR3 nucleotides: TGTGCCAGCAGCTTAAAAGTAAAGGCAGATACGCAGTATTTT.

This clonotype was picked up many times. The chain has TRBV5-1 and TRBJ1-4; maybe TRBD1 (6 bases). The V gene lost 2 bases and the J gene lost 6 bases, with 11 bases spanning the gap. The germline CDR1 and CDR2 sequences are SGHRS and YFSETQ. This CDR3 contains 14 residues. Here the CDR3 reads CASSLGQTDEKLFF. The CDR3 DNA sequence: TGCGCCAGCAGCTTAGGACAGACGGATGAAAAACTGTTTTTT.

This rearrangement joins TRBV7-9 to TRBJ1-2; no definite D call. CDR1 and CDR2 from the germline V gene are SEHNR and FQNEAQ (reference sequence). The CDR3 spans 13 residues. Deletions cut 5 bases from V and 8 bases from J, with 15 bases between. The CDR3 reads CASSRGPSSGYTF. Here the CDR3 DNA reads TGTGCCAGCAGCCGCGGTCCCTCGAGCGGCTACACCTTC. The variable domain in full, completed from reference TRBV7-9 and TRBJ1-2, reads DTGVSQNPRHKITKRGQNVTFRCDPISEHNRLYWYRQTLGQGPEFLTYFQNEAQLEKSRLLSDRFSAERPKGSFSTLEIQRTEQGDSAMYLCASSRGPSSGYTFGSGTRLTVV.